These 24 T cell receptor beta chains share one sample of origin, sequenced in a study of beta chain features in type 1 diabetes. The sequenced template was cDNA made from the entire isolated RNA. The repertoire was sequenced with immunoSEQ multiplex PCR; TCRdb's copy has only in-frame clones and lacks some. The sample holds under 400,000 clones, roughly 12% seen once. Sequenced material: naive CD4+ T cells from blood. These TCRs come from a young man in good health.

This chain uses TRBV10-3 with TRBJ2-7, with D perhaps TRBD1 (5 bases). Trimming pared 10 bases from V and 7 bases from J, leaving 14 bases between. CDR1 and CDR2 from the germline V gene are ENHRY and SYGVKD. The CDR3 runs 11 residues. CDR3: CATERNREQYF. CDR3 nucleotides: TGTGCCACCGAGCGAAACAGGGAGCAGTACTTC.

The CDR3 DNA follows: TGTGCCAGCAGTCGAGGACAGGGGTTCTGGAATGAGCAGTTCTTC. It translates to CASSRGQGFWNEQFF. The chain employs TRBV6-5 and TRBJ2-1; 9 bases align to TRBD1. Germline V gene data show CDR1 as MNHEY and CDR2 as SVGAGI. Trimming at V came to 5 bases and at J to 7 bases, leaving 9 bases not matched to a gene. The CDR3 has 15 residues.

This chain uses TRBV7-2 with TRBJ1-2; 8 bases are shared with TRBD1. Trimming cost V 5 bases and J 4 bases; bases outside gene matches: 3. The CDR3 totals 13 residues. Germline CDR1 and CDR2: SGHTA and FQGNSA. DNA for the CDR3: TGTGCCAGCAGCGCGACAGGGGTCTATGGCTACACCTTC. Protein product: CASSATGVYGYTF.

This clone was seen a handful of times. The chain uses TRBV7-2 and TRBJ2-3, with 7 bases lining up with TRBD1. Germline V CDR1 and CDR2: SGHTA, FQGNSA. The CDR3 totals 15 residues. After removal of 5 bases from V and 8 bases from J, the junction contained 13 bases not matched to a gene. This CDR3 is CASSTETGKHGTQYF. CDR3 nucleotide sequence: TGTGCCAGCAGCACAGAGACAGGGAAGCACGGTACGCAGTATTTT.

In its sample, this clone was seen a few times. Other DNA sequences in this sample translate to the same CDR3. This sequence joins TRBV7-2 and TRBJ2-1, with unresolved D. Germline V CDR1 and CDR2: SGHTA, FQGNSA. Trimming took off 1 base at V and 4 bases at J, with 5 bases between the two ends. The CDR3 consists of 13 residues. CDR3 loop: CASSLGRYNEQFF. DNA of the CDR3: TGTGCCAGCAGCTTAGGCAGGTACAATGAGCAGTTCTTC.

This clone was seen a handful of times. Other DNA sequences in the same sample also yield this CDR3. DNA for the CDR3: TGTGCCAGCAGTTACGGACAGAACACTGAAGCTTTCTTT. Translated, it gives CASSYGQNTEAFF. The chain links TRBV6-5 to TRBJ1-1, with a tentative D call TRBD1 (5 bases). The germline gives CDR1 MNHEY, CDR2 SVGAGI. The CDR3 extends over 13 amino acids. Trimming took 2 bases from V and 1 from J, leaving 5 bases between them.

The gene calls are TRBV29-1 and TRBJ2-3; 11 bases line up with TRBD2. V shed 6 bases and J 3 bases; nucleotides not matched to a gene: 11. The CDR3 totals 16 residues. CDR1 and CDR2 (germline): SQVTM, ANQGSEA. DNA of the CDR3: TGCAGCGTCCCTGGGGAGGCTAGCGGGAGGACAGATACGCAGTATTTT. This encodes CSVPGEASGRTDTQYF.

This chain joins TRBV9 and TRBJ1-4, with D perhaps TRBD1 (5 bases). The V gene's germline CDR1 is SGDLS and CDR2 YYNGEE. CDR3 length: 15 amino acids. V lost 3 bases to trimming and J lost 4 bases, with 13 bases between them. CDR3 bases: TGTGCCAGCAGCGCTCCCGGGGGTGGTAATGAAAAACTGTTTTTT. Translation gives CASSAPGGGNEKLFF.

This chain connects TRBV4-3 to TRBJ1-1, with D possibly being TRBD1 (5 bases). CDR3 length: 16 amino acids. The germline gives CDR1 LGHNA, CDR2 YSLEER. V dropped 0 bases and J dropped 1 base, with 12 bases sitting between them. CDR3 DNA: TGCGCCAGCAGCCAAGAGATTGGGACTCCGAACACTGAAGCTTTCTTT. It specifies CASSQEIGTPNTEAFF.

This clone was counted between two and nine times. V is TRBV27 and J is TRBJ2-7; TRBD2 matches 10 bases. This CDR3 spans 15 amino acids. V was pared by 3 bases and J by 7 bases, with 9 bases of the junction left unmatched. Germline loops: CDR1 MNHEY, CDR2 SMNVEV (reference sequence). The CDR3 loop reads CASSFWSSGSGEQYF. The CDR3 DNA sequence: TGTGCCAGCAGTTTTTGGTCTAGCGGGAGTGGAGAGCAGTACTTC.

This clone was detected a few times. The chain carries TRBV7-9 and TRBJ2-7, with D maybe TRBD2 (6 bases). This CDR3 is built from 14 residues. Trimming pared 5 bases from V and 0 bases from J, leaving 11 bases between. Germline CDR1 reads SEHNR; CDR2 reads FQNEAQ (reference sequence). The CDR3 region is CASSAGLSSYEQYF. The CDR3 region has the DNA TGTGCCAGCAGCGCGGGACTGAGCTCCTACGAGCAGTACTTC.

In this sample, this clone turned up many times. The chain recombines TRBV18 with TRBJ2-1; 14 nucleotides match TRBD2. Germline CDR1 reads KGHSH; CDR2 reads LQKENI. After removal of 11 bases from V and 3 bases from J, the junction contained 3 bases not matched to a gene. The CDR3 has 14 amino acids. The CDR3 DNA sequence: TGTGCCGGTGGGACTAGCGGGAGCTACAATGAGCAGTTCTTC. Its translation is CAGGTSGSYNEQFF.

This clone was picked up a small number of times. The V call is TRBV5-6, the J call TRBJ2-5; 8 nucleotides agree with TRBD2. V lost 0 bases to trimming and J lost 5 bases; unmatched junction nucleotides: 9. Germline loops: CDR1 SGHDT, CDR2 YYEEEE. The CDR3 sequence is 16 residues long. Written as DNA, the CDR3 is TGTGCCAGCAGCTTGGAGGTACGGGGGGGCCAGGAGACCCAGTACTTC. It encodes CASSLEVRGGQETQYF.

V gene TRBV19 combines with J gene TRBJ2-4; no clear D. CDR3 length: 14 residues. Germline V lookup: CDR1 LNHDA, CDR2 SQIVND (reference sequence). The V end lost 7 bases, the J end lost 0 bases, and 10 bases lay between the germline ends. The CDR3 sequence is CASTGSLAKNIQYF. The CDR3 DNA reads as TGTGCCAGTACGGGTAGTCTAGCCAAAAACATTCAGTACTTC.

V and J are TRBV15 and TRBJ2-1, with D possibly TRBD2 on 6 matching bases. V shed 0 bases and J shed 2 bases, with 14 bases lying between them. Looked up from germline, CDR1 is LNHNV and CDR2 is YYDKDF (reference sequence). The CDR3 contains 17 residues. The CDR3, as DNA: TGTGCCACCAGCAGAGATTCGGGCGGGACCGCCTACAATGAGCAGTTCTTC. Its protein is CATSRDSGGTAYNEQFF.

This clone was seen a handful of times. The chain carries TRBV19 and TRBJ2-7; 7 bases match TRBD1. The CDR3 has 13 amino acids. Germline trimming cut 1 base from V and 6 bases from J; bases unmatched to any gene: 3. CDR1 is LNHDA and CDR2 is SQIVND in the germline V gene (reference sequence). CDR3 amino acids: CASSIGTGVEQYF. In DNA form, the CDR3 reads TGTGCCAGTAGTATAGGAACAGGGGTCGAGCAGTACTTC.

This clone has just a few counts. The CDR3 is CASSLLRGLWYF. The CDR3 bases are TGTGCCAGCAGTTTACTAAGGGGGCTGTGGTATTTT. V usage is TRBV28 and J usage is TRBJ2-3, with 7 bases lining up with TRBD1. J was trimmed by 14 bases and V by 2 bases; bases with no gene match: 7. The CDR3 has 12 amino acids. Germline-derived CDR1 and CDR2 are MDHEN and SYDVKM.

A few counts support this clone. The chain has TRBV7-2 and TRBJ2-2, with D possibly matching TRBD2 (5 bases). Trimming cost V 3 bases and J 2 bases, with 10 bases left between them. The germline gives CDR1 SGHTA, CDR2 FQGNSA. The CDR3 is made up of 15 amino acids. The CDR3 sequence: CASSFPGSNTGELFF. The CDR3 nucleotides read TGTGCCAGCAGCTTTCCGGGGTCCAACACCGGGGAGCTGTTTTTT.

In nucleotides, the CDR3 is TGTGCCAGCTCACCAATAACAGGGTCTAATGAAAAACTGTTTTTT. Residues: CASSPITGSNEKLFF. The V gene is TRBV18, the J gene TRBJ1-4, with D possibly matching TRBD1 (6 bases). Germline V CDR1 and CDR2: KGHSH, LQKENI. The CDR3 consists of 15 residues. Trimming stripped 2 bases from V and 3 bases from J, with 10 bases between.

This clone has only a few counts. Written as DNA, the CDR3 is TGTGCCATCAGTACCGAGGAAGGAGGCTACACCTTC. Translating gives CAISTEEGGYTF. The chain joins TRBV10-3 to TRBJ1-2; D not resolved. V lost 5 bases, J lost 8 bases, and 12 bases lay in between. Germline CDR1 and CDR2: ENHRY and SYGVKD. CDR3 length: 12 amino acids.

This chain links TRBV30 with TRBJ2-6, with D unresolved. V was shortened by 8 bases and J by 0 bases, with 8 bases between the two germline ends. The CDR3 has 13 amino acids. CDR1 and CDR2 from the germline V gene are GTSNPN and SVGIG (reference sequence). The CDR3, as DNA: TGTGCCCGGCGGAGCTCTGGGGCCAACGTCCTGACTTTC. Translating it yields CARRSSGANVLTF. Full variable domain (outside the CDR3, taken from reference TRBV30 and TRBJ2-6): SQTIHQWPATLVQPVGSPLSLECTVEGTSNPNLYWYRQAAGRGLQLLFYSVGIGQISSEVPQNLSASRPQDRQFILSSKKLLLSDSGFYLCARRSSGANVLTFGAGSRLTVL.

The CDR3 reads CASSSGQRGGLETQYF. CDR3 DNA sequence: TGTGCCAGCAGCTCCGGTCAGCGGGGGGGCCTGGAGACCCAGTACTTC. The chain couples TRBV11-2 to TRBJ2-5; TRBD2 agrees at 10 bases. Germline CDR1 reads SGHAT; CDR2 reads FQNNGV. CDR3 length equals 16 residues. V dropped 4 bases and J dropped 5; count of bases not matched to a gene: 10. The full variable domain, completed using reference TRBV11-2 and TRBJ2-5, is EAGVAQSPRYKIIEKRQSVAFWCNPISGHATLYWYQQILGQGPKLLIQFQNNGVVDDSQLPKDRFSAERLKGVDSTLKIQPAKLEDSAVYLCASSSGQRGGLETQYFGPGTRLLVL.

The gene calls are TRBV29-1 and TRBJ2-3; maybe TRBD2 (5 bases). The length of the CDR3 is 10 residues. Germline V lookup: CDR1 SQVTM, CDR2 ANQGSEA. V lost 7 bases, J lost 6 bases, and 8 bases lay in between. The CDR3 sequence is CSAREDTQYF. In DNA form, the CDR3 reads TGCAGCGCGAGGGAGGATACGCAGTATTTT.

This clone was picked up a small number of times. V and J are TRBV28 and TRBJ2-3; TRBD2 aligns across 9 bases. J lost 7 bases, V lost 3 bases, and 5 bases had no gene match. From germline, CDR1 is MDHEN and CDR2 SYDVKM. This CDR3 spans 14 amino acids. CDR3 coding DNA: TGTGCCAGCAGTTTGGGGACTAGCATGTATACGCAGTATTTT. It is translated as CASSLGTSMYTQYF.